The 27 T cell receptor beta chains in this list originate from one sample, sequenced in a study of PD-L1 blockade in urothelial cancer. TCRdb keeps only in-frame clones here, not all; method: immunoSEQ multiplex PCR. This sample yields 70,000 or so clones, of which 85% to 90% are seen a single time; around 3.3% belongs to the top ten. This specimen was PBMCs, taken around atezolizumab (anti-PD-L1) treatment. The receptor set was obtained from a man in his 60s with urothelial cancer.

CDR3 residues: CASSLPAGQGVVYGYTF. Here the CDR3 DNA reads TGTGCCAGCAGCCTACCGGCGGGACAGGGAGTCGTCTATGGCTACACCTTC. The chain has TRBV5-6 and TRBJ1-2; 9 bases map to TRBD1. Germline trimming cut 4 bases from V and 4 bases from J; bases unmatched to any gene: 14. Germline V CDR1 and CDR2: SGHDT, YYEEEE. There are 17 residues in the CDR3.

The J gene is TRBJ2-7, the V gene TRBV5-1, with 7 bases matching TRBD2. Germline loops: CDR1 SGHRS, CDR2 YFSETQ. J was trimmed by 3 bases and V by 0 bases; bases with no gene match: 3. The CDR3 is 14 residues long. The CDR3 DNA is TGCGCCAGCAGCTTGGCCACGGGGGGCTACGAGCAGTACTTC. Translated, it gives CASSLATGGYEQYF.

The gene calls are TRBV5-1 and TRBJ2-3; no definite D call. Germline loops: CDR1 SGHRS, CDR2 YFSETQ. V lost 1 base, J lost 6 bases, and 15 bases lay in between. The CDR3 loop spans 15 amino acids. The CDR3, as DNA: TGCGCCAGCAGCTTGCTGGGCCTATCGCTCGATACGCAGTATTTT. Encoded protein: CASSLLGLSLDTQYF. Together with reference TRBV5-1 and TRBJ2-3, the CDR3 gives the full variable domain: KAGVTQTPRYLIKTRGQQVTLSCSPISGHRSVSWYQQTPGQGLQFLFEYFSETQRNKGNFPGRFSGRQFSNSRSEMNVSTLELGDSALYLCASSLLGLSLDTQYFGPGTRLTVL.

The chain has TRBV11-3 and TRBJ1-5, with D perhaps TRBD1 (5 bases). There are 17 residues in the CDR3. Trimming stripped 10 bases from V and 3 bases from J, with 25 bases between. Germline-derived CDR1 and CDR2 are SGHNT and YENEEA. The CDR3 DNA follows: TGTGCCACCGCTGGGGACTCCTTTAGGTCCCACAATCAGCCCCAGCATTTT. Translating it yields CATAGDSFRSHNQPQHF. Supplemented by reference TRBV11-3 and TRBJ1-5, the full variable domain reads EAGVVQSPRYKIIEKKQPVAFWCNPISGHNTLYWYLQNLGQGPELLIRYENEEAVDDSQLPKDRFSAERLKGVDSTLKIQPAELGDSAVYLCATAGDSFRSHNQPQHFGDGTRLSIL.

This chain connects TRBV5-4 to TRBJ1-2; 8 nucleotides line up with TRBD1. The CDR3 is 13 amino acids. The V gene end was trimmed by 4 bases and the J gene end by 2 bases; junction bases not matched to a gene: 1. Per the germline V gene, CDR1 is SGHNT and CDR2 is YYREEE (reference sequence). CDR3 region: CASSGDRNYGYTF. DNA for the CDR3: TGTGCCAGCAGCGGGGACAGGAACTATGGCTACACCTTC.

The chain is built from TRBV9 and TRBJ2-7, with TRBD2 as a possible D gene (6 bases). Germline CDR1 is SGDLS and CDR2 is YYNGEE. The V and J ends lost 0 bases and 7 bases respectively, with 14 bases between them. This CDR3 has 14 amino acids. In DNA form, the CDR3 reads TGTGCCAGCAGCGTAGATCTGGGAGGAGCGGAGCAGTACTTC. It specifies CASSVDLGGAEQYF.

This rearrangement joins TRBV7-2 to TRBJ2-1, with D possibly being TRBD2 (6 bases). The CDR3 is made up of 15 amino acids. V lost 6 bases to trimming and J lost 7 bases, with 19 bases between them. In germline, CDR1 is SGHTA, CDR2 FQGNSA. The CDR3 coding sequence is TGTGCCAGCAGGGAGGGGTTGCAGGTTCGGAATGAGCAGTTCTTC. Amino acid sequence: CASREGLQVRNEQFF.

J is TRBJ1-1 and V is TRBV29-1; D ambiguous. The CDR3 length is 13 residues. The V gene lost 6 bases and the J gene lost 0 bases, with 11 bases spanning the gap. Germline V gives CDR1 SQVTM, CDR2 ANQGSEA. Written as DNA, the CDR3 is TGCAGCGTCCGACTTTCGATGAACACTGAAGCTTTCTTT. This codes for CSVRLSMNTEAFF. The complete variable domain, with remaining parts taken from reference TRBV29-1 and TRBJ1-1, reads SAVISQKPSRDICQRGTSLTIQCQVDSQVTMMFWYRQQPGQSLTLIATANQGSEATYESGFVIDKFPISRPNLTFSTLTVSNMSPEDSSIYLCSVRLSMNTEAFFGQGTRLTVV.

The rearrangement joins TRBV18 to TRBJ1-1; D is ambiguous. Germline loops: CDR1 KGHSH, CDR2 LQKENI. The CDR3 totals 14 residues. With 3 bases removed from V and 2 bases from J, the gap between germline ends came to 10 bases. The CDR3 protein is CASSPTAGNTEAFF. CDR3 coding DNA: TGTGCCAGCTCACCCACGGCGGGTAACACTGAAGCTTTCTTT.

This chain joins TRBV10-2 and TRBJ2-7; 8 nucleotides line up with TRBD2. Germline CDR1 is WSHSY and CDR2 is SAAADI. The length of the CDR3 is 12 residues. J lost 4 bases, V lost 6 bases, and 2 bases had no gene match. The CDR3 is CASSGGGYEQYF. The CDR3 DNA reads as TGCGCCAGCAGCGGGGGGGGGTACGAGCAGTACTTC.

The rearrangement joins TRBV18 to TRBJ2-7, with 10 bases identical to TRBD2. Germline V gene sequence: CDR1 KGHSH, CDR2 LQKENI. V lost 3 bases to trimming and J lost 1 base; unmatched junction nucleotides: 3. The CDR3 runs 15 residues. The chain's CDR3 is CASSPGAGGSYEQYF. CDR3 nucleotides: TGTGCCAGCTCACCTGGAGCGGGAGGGTCCTACGAGCAGTACTTC.

The chain carries TRBV18 and TRBJ2-5; D possibly corresponds to TRBD2 (6 bases). The length of the CDR3 is 14 residues. Per germline, CDR1 KGHSH and CDR2 LQKENI. Trimming stripped 0 bases from V and 2 bases from J, with 7 bases between. The DNA for the CDR3 is TGTGCCAGCTCACCACCTGGGACTCAAGAGACCCAGTACTTC. Protein product: CASSPPGTQETQYF.

This sequence joins TRBV29-1 and TRBJ2-4; possibly TRBD1 for D (7 bases). The germline V and J ends were trimmed by 0 bases and 7 bases, with 19 bases remaining between them. In germline, CDR1 is SQVTM, CDR2 ANQGSEA. This CDR3 is built from 16 residues. CDR3 region: CSVEDRGRGDVNIQYF. The DNA of the CDR3 is TGCAGCGTTGAAGATCGTGGCAGGGGGGATGTGAACATTCAGTACTTC.

This chain connects TRBV7-2 to TRBJ1-5; D not certain. Trimming took 2 bases from V and 9 from J, leaving 11 bases between them. CDR1 and CDR2 (germline): SGHTA, FQGNSA. The CDR3 loop spans 13 amino acids. The CDR3 region has the DNA TGTGCCAGCAGCTTAAGGGCAGAGGGGCCCCAGCATTTT. Amino acids: CASSLRAEGPQHF.

The chain uses TRBV5-8 and TRBJ1-2; tentatively, D is TRBD1 (6 bases). Trimming left V 2 bases short and J 0 bases short, with 14 bases between. This CDR3 contains 16 residues. The V gene's germline CDR1 is SGHTS and CDR2 YDEGEE. Here the CDR3 reads CASSLGTGRANYGYTF. The DNA for the CDR3 is TGTGCCAGCAGCTTAGGCACAGGGCGAGCTAACTATGGCTACACCTTC.

The gene calls are TRBV4-3 and TRBJ2-3, with 10 bases that match TRBD2. J gave up 1 base and V 2 bases, and 6 bases lay outside the gene matches. The CDR3 is 17 residues long. From germline, CDR1 is LGHNA and CDR2 YSLEER. The CDR3 here is CASSQTSGRAGTDTQYF. CDR3 coding DNA: TGCGCCAGCAGCCAAACGAGCGGGAGGGCCGGCACAGATACGCAGTATTTT.

V and J are TRBV29-1 and TRBJ2-3; D perhaps matches TRBD2 (6 bases). Germline-derived CDR1 and CDR2 are SQVTM and ANQGSEA. CDR3 length: 12 residues. V lost 8 bases and J 4 bases, leaving 13 bases between the germline ends. The CDR3 region is CSITAGPDTQYF. The CDR3 nucleotides are TGCAGCATTACGGCGGGGCCAGATACGCAGTATTTT.

About this clone itself: A junction boundary mismatches the germline segment, possibly from a read error. The genes are TRBV5-7 and TRBJ2-7; tentatively, D is TRBD2 (7 bases). TRBV5-7 has ORF status, its function being uncertain. The CDR3 has 15 residues. The CDR3 protein is CASSSTGRGGYEQYF. The CDR3 DNA is TGTGCCAGCAGCTCCACAGGGAGGGGGGGCTACGAACAGTACTTC.

V is TRBV6-6 and J is TRBJ2-1; tentative D call: TRBD1 (6 bases). The germline V gene encodes CDR1 MNHNY and CDR2 SVGAGI (reference sequence). CDR3 length equals 13 residues. V was clipped by 6 bases and J by 6 bases, with 12 bases between them. The CDR3 protein is CASRVGRGNEQFF. CDR3 bases: TGTGCCAGCAGAGTAGGCAGGGGCAATGAGCAGTTCTTC.

This chain connects TRBV6-1 to TRBJ1-6; D gene ambiguous. The CDR3 contains 13 residues. Trimming pared 8 bases from V and 8 bases from J, leaving 13 bases between. The V gene's germline CDR1 is MNHNS and CDR2 SASEGT. The CDR3 loop reads CASAGQRYSPLHF. The CDR3 nucleotides read TGTGCCAGCGCCGGTCAGCGGTATTCACCCCTCCACTTT.

The count of this clone is one. The rearrangement joins TRBV19 to TRBJ1-2; 7 bases match TRBD1. This CDR3 comprises 13 residues. Germline V lookup: CDR1 LNHDA, CDR2 SQIVND (reference sequence). Trimming at V came to 7 bases and at J to 3 bases, leaving 5 bases not matched to a gene. CDR3 nucleotides: TGTGCCAGTAAAGGGGGCGGTTACTATGGCTACACCTTC. This encodes CASKGGGYYGYTF.

CDR3 sequence reads: CASSQDSSGSYEQYF. The CDR3 DNA is TGCGCCAGCAGCCAAGATTCAAGCGGATCCTACGAGCAGTACTTC. The chain uses TRBV4-1 and TRBJ2-7; tentative D call: TRBD2 (5 bases). V lost 0 bases, J lost 1 base, and 10 bases lay in between. This CDR3 comprises 15 residues. CDR1 and CDR2 from the germline V gene are MGHRA and YSYEKL.

This clone appeared a single time. The rearrangement joins TRBV6-1 to TRBJ1-1, with 9 bases that match TRBD1. The V gene end was trimmed by 4 bases and the J gene end by 6 bases; junction bases not matched to a gene: 12. The CDR3 contains 16 residues. Germline values: CDR1 MNHNS, CDR2 SASEGT. The CDR3 reads CASSVGQGPSGSEAFF. CDR3 DNA sequence: TGTGCCAGCAGTGTGGGACAGGGCCCGTCGGGGTCTGAAGCTTTCTTT.

The chain carries TRBV18 and TRBJ2-5; 8 bases are shared with TRBD1. Trimming cost V 4 bases and J 1 base; bases outside gene matches: 5. The germline V gene encodes CDR1 KGHSH and CDR2 LQKENI. This CDR3 spans 15 amino acids. The CDR3 DNA is TGTGCCAGCTCACAGACAGGGGTTGCCCAAGAGACCCAGTACTTC. Encoded protein: CASSQTGVAQETQYF.

The chain recombines TRBV18 with TRBJ1-1, with D possibly matching TRBD1 (5 bases). Trimming shortened V by 6 bases and J by 7 bases, and 18 bases separated the two germline ends. The germline V gene has CDR1 KGHSH and CDR2 LQKENI. The CDR3 is 14 amino acids. CDR3 region: CASSREGAYREAFF. In DNA form, the CDR3 reads TGTGCCAGCTCGCGAGAAGGGGCCTACCGTGAAGCTTTCTTT.

This clone was detected only once. The genes are TRBV11-2 and TRBJ2-2, with D hard to call. Germline CDR1 SGHAT, CDR2 FQNNGV. V was trimmed by 1 base and J by 5 bases, leaving 8 bases between them. The CDR3 is 14 amino acids. The CDR3 sequence: CASSLVLGTGELFF. The CDR3 DNA reads TGTGCCAGCAGCTTAGTCCTAGGAACCGGGGAGCTGTTTTTT.

This chain uses TRBV6-1 with TRBJ1-5; 8 bases map to TRBD1. The ends lost 4 bases at V and 1 base at J; junction bases unmatched: 6. This CDR3 is 16 amino acids long. CDR1 is MNHNS, CDR2 SASEGT, per germline. The DNA for the CDR3 is TGTGCCAGCAGTGCGACAGGGGCGGAAAGCAATCAGCCCCAGCATTTT. Protein product: CASSATGAESNQPQHF.